This T cell receptor beta chain appears in the sequencing data of a study of cytomegalovirus exposure and HLA in healthy donors (dated by TCRdb to about 2017). In the study overall: An earlier analysis of some 600 of the donors reported 276 Gb of sequence data and about 120 million unique TCR beta sequences obtained from around 190 million T cells. Approximately 310 gigabases of sequencing data and tens of millions of unique TCR sequences were included in an early release covering over 600 HLA-typed donors. Among the roughly 410 genotyped donors, approximately 76% belonged to the genetic ancestry cluster associated with self-reported Caucasian donors. The study aimed to test whether cataloging public T cell receptors could reveal signatures of past pathogen exposure. The study profiled the T cell repertoires of 500 to 800 subjects by immunosequencing and related them to cytomegalovirus serostatus. Besides the first cohort of hundreds of subjects, a separate validation cohort made up of roughly 130 different subjects was used. High-throughput TCR immunosequencing, statistical association of individual TCRs with disease status, and machine learning were combined to predict cytomegalovirus infection status. To study patterns of TCR occurrence, a later analysis re-analyzed previously published TCR beta repertoires from 600 to 750 donors and added high-resolution HLA genotyping. In the later analysis, no new phenotypic data were used to find candidate immune exposures; instead, reliance was placed on TCR beta sequences and their occurrence across donors. An earlier analysis of nearly 600 of the donors applied high-throughput TCR beta sequencing to assess whether each TCR beta V gene segment acted as functional or pseudogenic. Donor age, sex, ethnicity and CMV serostatus were compiled together with the repertoire data. In a later genetic analysis, genome-wide SNP genotypes for about three fifths of the roughly 670 donors were used, and that subset was treated as a discovery cohort. All discovery cohort repertoires had been generated using a single sequencing platform. HLA typing included class I and class II loci at four-digit resolution. The number of donors typed differed by locus, with roughly 620-630 for A, B, C, DRB1 and DQB1, around 500 for DQA1, 606 for DPA1, and under 490 for DPB1. Roughly five DR-DQ haplotypes were handled as single units for association and clustering, since linkage in the cohort was strong. On average, around 240,000 unique TCR beta nucleotide sequences were sequenced per donor among a few hundred genotyped donors of the cohort, with 15% to 20% of those sequences being non-productive.

Library preparation was by the immunoSEQ multiplex PCR assay. The multiplex PCR relied on a mix of 60 forward primers for TCR Vbeta segments and 13 reverse primers for TCR Jbeta segments. Amplification of the CDR3 region of rearranged TCR beta genes was performed with a multiplex PCR assay on genomic DNA. Amplified TCR beta libraries were sequenced as 87-base-pair reads on the Illumina HiSeq System. In the original analysis: A later analysis counted approximately 74 million unique TCR beta chains across the 550 to 700 repertoires, and 9.5 million to 11 million of these chains were shared by at least two donors. A nearest-neighbor algorithm error-corrected the raw reads and collapsed the reads into unique sequences, merging closely related sequences to remove PCR and sequencing errors. V, D and J gene segments were assigned by aligning CDR3 sequences to IMGT reference sequences. For a sequence to be retained, a match of at least six nucleotides was required to both a V gene segment and a J gene segment. A rearrangement was called productive if the CDR3 had no stop codons and remained in frame with V and J, and every other rearrangement was called non-productive. Following IMGT convention, CDR3 was defined as the stretch from the second conserved V-encoded cysteine up to the conserved J-encoded phenylalanine. Sequences without an unambiguous match to a single V gene segment were excluded from the earlier analysis of 587 of the donors. An earlier analysis of 587 of the donors called V segments functional above 56.7% productive rearrangements and segregating when the between-donor standard deviation exceeded 5%. To diagnose cytomegalovirus status from the catalog of TCR beta chain sequences, a statistical classification framework was built. In a later analysis, TCR nucleotide sequences were compared against IMGT/GENE-DB human TR gene sequences so that V and J genes could be assigned. The TCRdist pipeline was used in a later analysis to assign CDR3 sequences and most-parsimonious VDJ recombination scenarios. A later analysis defined each TCR beta chain by its CDR3 amino acid sequence plus V-gene family, and excluded reads lacking a unique V-gene family. To address suspected cross-contamination and a sequencing artifact, a later analysis removed some 620 highly shared, low-generation-probability nucleotide sequences. In a later analysis, a clonal expansion index for each public chain was calculated from normalized within-repertoire ranks of inferred template counts. A later analysis computed generation probabilities with a VDJ recombination model fitted to out-of-frame rearrangements, and checked the results against IGoR. A later analysis scored TCR-TCR, TCR-HLA and TCR-CMV co-occurrence with hypergeometric tests, applying a repertoire-size bias correction to TCR pairs. False discovery rates were estimated in a later analysis by permuting HLA or CMV assignments 20 times. A later analysis grouped co-occurring TCRs with DBSCAN, adding TCRdist sequence similarity when clustering within HLA-allele-positive subsets. Repertoires with fewer than 30,000 or more than 120,000 public chains, plus five repertoires with anomalous nucleotide sharing, were excluded from co-occurrence clustering. TCRdb took over this immuneACCESS table, retaining in-frame rearrangements with V and J assigned. Such tables are incomplete; in checked studies, under half of the missing clones stem from an unresolved V gene, and the remainder is unexplained. V and J calls and clone size come straight from that table; D and trimming were deduced from the DNA. The sample table records around 150,000 clones; over 60% of these occur just once. More than 2.5% of the sample belongs to the ten largest clones.

Regarding this clone: Its antigen target is currently unknown. No base qualities exist here, and no much larger clone lies one base off it.

Trimming accounts for 4 bases at V and 0 bases at J, while the number of junction bases matched to no gene is 7. The cysteine opens and the phenylalanine closes a CDR3 of 15 amino acids. The CDR3 DNA has 45 bases and is translated from base 1. The germline V gene (reference sequence) provides CDR1 SGHKS and CDR2 YYEKEE. The cohort consisted of some 730 healthy bone marrow donors. Cohort members were all nominally healthy when sampled, although unrecorded immune exposures were likely present. The donor tested CMV seronegative, placing the donor among the 352 seronegative members of the cohort. A peripheral blood sample was collected from each donor, and TCR beta sequencing was performed on peripheral blood mononuclear cells. Genomic DNA was extracted from the blood cell samples with the Qiagen DNeasy Blood Extraction Kit. Paper-wide results and their limitations: In an earlier analysis of around 600 of the donors, most TCR beta V segments were observed in productive rearrangements about 90% or about 30% of the time, broadly matching IMGT annotations. When HLA alleles, especially DR and DQ, strongly co-occurred, TCR associations were difficult to assign to individual alleles. In a later analysis, most CMV-associated TCR beta chains were found to appear HLA-restricted, with HLA associations seemingly driven largely by CMV exposure. Specific HLA alleles were associated with roughly 16,000 TCR beta sequences at a false discovery rate of 0.05 in a later analysis. Across donors, most TCR sequences were observed very rarely, whereas some public TCRs were present in many individuals. Linkage disequilibrium might explain the correlated functional status among segregating V segments, but an unknown experimental factor could not be excluded. The only immune exposure information available for the cohort was CMV serostatus. Sequencing depth was assumed to be roughly uniform across donors in the presence/absence analyses, though that assumption may not hold. The 87-base-pair reads could not distinguish some IMGT-functional V segments, including TRBV6-2 and TRBV6-3, so those segments were excluded. Because some donors lacked HLA typing at each locus, the association tests relied only on the typed subset. In a later analysis, several top co-occurrence clusters were reported to appear linked to parvovirus B19, influenza, CMV and Epstein-Barr virus. A further reported finding was that TCR beta sequences accurately predicted the HLA-A and HLA-B alleles for most subjects in the first cohort. Compared with the approximately 710-donor mean, donors in an Asian-associated ancestry cluster had fewer N-insertions in productive TCRs, according to a later genetic analysis. V-gene and J-gene trimming of TCR beta chains was associated with a missense DCLRE1C variant in a later genetic analysis, and the association was replicated in an independent cohort. A later analysis found that HLA-associated TCR beta chains were more clonally expanded and had lower generation probabilities than equally common non-associated chains. A later analysis found that TCR association rates varied across HLA loci, with DRB1 alleles showing the most associated TCRs and HLA-C alleles the fewest. The earlier analysis of some 540 of the donors excluded around 17 rarely observed V segments, including chromosome 9 orphons, because counts were too low. In vitro tests confirmed that a few of the cytomegalovirus-associated TCR beta chains recognize cytomegalovirus antigens. In both the original and validation cohorts, the classifier was reported to diagnose cytomegalovirus status with high specificity and sensitivity. In the study, around 150 TCR beta chains were listed as associated with cytomegalovirus. The sequencing pipeline was judged likely to have produced a cluster of highly shared sequence variants as a technical artifact. This cohort had only TCR beta chains sequenced, and the lack of alpha or paired-chain data limited which features could be detected. According to the authors, the approach could potentially be generalized to other disease states and immunological phenotypes.

The sample consisted of PBMCs. The clonotype originates from a woman aged 25 to 39 in good health and CMV-seronegative. The chain couples TRBV5-5 to TRBJ2-7; a stretch of 7 junction bases matches TRBD2. The DNA sequence is as follows: TGTGCCAGCAGCCCCGGGACTACATTCTCCTACGAGCAGTACTTC. This sequence encodes CASSPGTTFSYEQYF. Outside the CDR3, residues come from the reference TRBV5-5 and TRBJ2-7 proteins, so the full variable domain is: DAGVTQSPTHLIKTRGQQVTLRCSPISGHKSVSWYQQVLGQGPQFIFQYYEKEERGRGNFPDRFSARQFPNYSSELNVNALLLGDSALYLCASSPGTTFSYEQYFGPGTRLTVT.